This TCR beta chain came from a study of T cells in Graves' hyperthyroidism and ophthalmopathy. Study-wide results and limits: A median about 6.5 months before onset, the model predicted ophthalmopathy.

TCR beta CDR3 regions were amplified from RNA. Primed by the HTBI set, a first-round RT-PCR was run on the TCR CDR3. TCRdb re-called the multiplex PCR reads through MiXCR, storing one row per CDR3 protein. The sample holds fewer than 650,000 distinct CDR3 sequences, 14% seen once. The sample holds a few counts of this clonotype. The antigen is unknown. V gave up 4 bases and J gave up 0 bases; unmatched junction bases: 4. This CDR3 has 16 amino acids. Germline V lookup: CDR1 SGHAT, CDR2 FQNNGV. Sequencing was carried out using blood. The TCR originated in a young woman with Graves' ophthalmopathy. V gene TRBV11-2 combines with J gene TRBJ2-7; TRBD2 matches 12 bases. CDR3 DNA: TGTGCCAGCAGCTATACTAGCGGGAGGTCCTCCTACGAGCAGTACTTC. Translation: CASSYTSGRSSYEQYF.